The 27 T cell receptor beta chains in this list originate from one sample, sequenced in a study of T-cell memory formation after mild COVID-19. TCRdb reprocessed the 5' RACE reads via MiXCR and lists one record per CDR3 protein. The sample shows about 560,000 distinct CDR3 sequences, more than 15% of them seen only once. Sequenced material: PBMCs or a T cell subset sorted from them (not recorded which). These receptors all come from an adult woman who had mild COVID-19 (a few samples of this study predate the infection). Cell type and time point are not known.

This clonotype was recorded a few times. This rearrangement joins TRBV3-1 to TRBJ2-1; 14 positions match TRBD2. Germline lookup yields CDR1 LGHDT and CDR2 YNNKEL (reference sequence). The CDR3 consists of 16 residues. J lost 7 bases, V lost 4 bases, and 6 bases had no gene match. CDR3 in DNA: TGTGCCAGCAGCCCACCGGGACTAGCGGGAGAAAATGAGCAGTTCTTC. This encodes CASSPPGLAGENEQFF.

This clonotype has only a few counts. The chain recombines TRBV18 with TRBJ2-3; D not certain. The CDR3 has 14 residues. V was shortened by 1 base and J by 4 bases, with 9 bases between the two germline ends. Germline V gives CDR1 KGHSH, CDR2 LQKENI. The CDR3, as DNA: TGTGCCAGCTCACCACGGCCTCCTCCAGATACGCAGTATTTT. As protein: CASSPRPPPDTQYF.

The V gene is TRBV7-3, the J gene TRBJ2-3; TRBD2 is a possible D gene (6 bases). This CDR3 is built from 15 residues. Germline V lookup: CDR1 SGHTA, CDR2 FQGTGA. V was clipped by 8 bases and J by 1 base, with 16 bases between them. CDR3 loop: CASGLAAARTDTQYF. The CDR3 DNA sequence: TGTGCCAGCGGTTTAGCGGCAGCACGCACAGATACGCAGTATTTT.

J is TRBJ2-7 and V is TRBV30, with 8 bases lining up with TRBD1. The CDR3 has 14 residues. The V gene's germline CDR1 is GTSNPN and CDR2 SVGIG (reference sequence). The J segment lost 7 bases and the V segment lost 4 bases, leaving 12 bases of the junction unmatched. CDR3 sequence: CAWKKDWTGREQYF. The CDR3 coding sequence is TGTGCCTGGAAAAAAGATTGGACAGGGAGGGAGCAGTACTTC.

The rearrangement uses TRBV30 and TRBJ1-1; 7 bases agree with TRBD1. Germline assignment: CDR1 GTSNPN and CDR2 SVGIG (reference sequence). This CDR3 region has 12 residues. V lost 3 bases to trimming and J lost 5 bases; unmatched junction nucleotides: 3. The CDR3 bases are TGTGCCTGGAGGTCACAGGGGACTGAAGCTTTCTTT. Its protein is CAWRSQGTEAFF.

This sequence joins TRBV27 and TRBJ2-7, with 11 bases lining up with TRBD2. There are 15 residues in the CDR3. Germline lookup yields CDR1 MNHEY and CDR2 SMNVEV (reference sequence). With V trimmed by 6 bases and J by 7 bases, 11 bases remained unmatched. CDR3 amino acids: CASSLAGGPGYEQYF. CDR3 sequence (DNA): TGTGCCAGCAGCTTAGCGGGAGGGCCCGGTTATGAGCAGTACTTC.

The chain joins TRBV5-1 to TRBJ2-7, with TRBD2 identical over 12 bases. Germline V gene sequence: CDR1 SGHRS, CDR2 YFSETQ. This CDR3 has 15 amino acids. Unmatched junction bases numbered 5, after V lost 1 base and J lost 6 bases. In nucleotides, the CDR3 is TGCGCCAGCAGCTTGCTGGGACTAGCGGGTACCGAGCAGTACTTC. It encodes CASSLLGLAGTEQYF.

The sample holds many counts of this clonotype. V usage is TRBV6-2 or TRBV6-3 and J usage is TRBJ2-1, with D possibly called TRBD1 or TRBD2 (5 bases each). Deletions cut 7 bases from V and 7 bases from J, with 14 bases between. CDR1 and CDR2 from the germline V gene are MNHEY and SVGEGT. The CDR3 has 13 amino acids. The CDR3 DNA is TGTGCCAGCAAGGGGCTAGCCAAGAATGAGCAGTTCTTC. It codes for CASKGLAKNEQFF.

This clonotype was picked up a small number of times. The V gene is TRBV18, the J gene TRBJ1-2; D is perhaps TRBD1 (5 bases). Deletions cut 4 bases from V and 0 bases from J, with 6 bases between. Germline V gives CDR1 KGHSH, CDR2 LQKENI. The CDR3 has 13 amino acids. The CDR3 region has the DNA TGTGCCAGCTCACGGGACCCTAACTATGGCTACACCTTC. Protein sequence: CASSRDPNYGYTF.

The chain is built from TRBV7-6 and TRBJ1-2, with a tentative D call TRBD1 (6 bases). Germline loops: CDR1 SGHVS, CDR2 FNYEAQ. V shed 1 base and J shed 4 bases, with 16 bases lying between them. CDR3 length: 16 residues. This CDR3 is CASSLEGHPTGYGYTF. CDR3 bases: TGTGCCAGCAGCTTAGAGGGACACCCTACGGGCTATGGCTACACCTTC.

This sequence joins TRBV29-1 and TRBJ2-5; D call uncertain. V gave up 6 bases and J gave up 7 bases, with 18 bases separating them. Germline V CDR1 and CDR2: SQVTM, ANQGSEA. CDR3 length equals 13 residues. CDR3 amino acids: CSVDPRRSGTQYF. The DNA for the CDR3 is TGCAGCGTGGACCCCAGAAGATCAGGGACCCAGTACTTC.

This clonotype was detected only a few times. The chain has TRBV12-3 or TRBV12-4 and TRBJ1-2, with 8 bases that match TRBD1. CDR3 size: 14 residues. The V segment lost 4 bases and the J segment 4 bases; nucleotides outside the gene matches: 5. The CDR3 sequence is CASSWAGGSYGYTF. CDR3 DNA: TGTGCCAGCAGTTGGGCAGGGGGCTCCTATGGCTACACCTTC.

This sequence joins TRBV19 and TRBJ2-7; 11 bases align to TRBD2. The CDR3 is made up of 16 amino acids. The trim removed 5 bases at V and 5 bases at J, leaving 11 bases unmatched. The germline V gene has CDR1 LNHDA and CDR2 SQIVND (reference sequence). The CDR3 is CASSPRLAGNSNEQYF. The CDR3 DNA reads TGTGCCAGTAGTCCCAGACTAGCGGGAAACAGTAACGAGCAGTACTTC.

This clonotype was observed many times. The rearrangement uses TRBV15 and TRBJ2-7, with TRBD1 identical over 8 bases. The trim removed 1 base at V and 5 bases at J, leaving 1 base unmatched. The CDR3 spans 13 residues. Germline CDR1 is LNHNV and CDR2 is YYDKDF (reference sequence). The CDR3 reads CATSRATGDEQYF. The CDR3 coding sequence is TGTGCCACCAGCAGAGCGACAGGGGACGAGCAGTACTTC.

This clonotype was found many times. The genes are TRBV5-1 and TRBJ2-7; 8 bases line up with TRBD2. The CDR3 is 15 amino acids. Germline assignment: CDR1 SGHRS and CDR2 YFSETQ. The J segment lost 4 bases and the V segment lost 7 bases, leaving 13 bases of the junction unmatched. CDR3 sequence reads: CASGMSGGRSYEQYF. Written as DNA, the CDR3 is TGCGCCAGCGGCATGTCGGGAGGGAGATCGTACGAGCAGTACTTC.

This clonotype has just a few counts. The gene calls are TRBV15 and TRBJ1-4; D remains ambiguous. V shed 1 base and J shed 2 bases, with 8 bases lying between them. This CDR3 contains 15 residues. CDR1 is LNHNV and CDR2 is YYDKDF in the germline V gene (reference sequence). This CDR3 is CATSRGGGTNEKLFF. For the CDR3, the DNA is TGTGCCACCAGCAGAGGTGGCGGGACTAATGAAAAACTGTTTTTT.

The chain has TRBV30 and TRBJ2-7; either TRBD1 or TRBD2 may fit D (5 bases each). The ends were cut back, 5 bases at V and 4 bases at J, with 12 bases in the middle. This CDR3 region has 12 residues. Germline values: CDR1 GTSNPN, CDR2 SVGIG (reference sequence). The CDR3 DNA follows: TGTGCCTGGGAGGGGCCTTCTTACGAGCAGTACTTC. Protein: CAWEGPSYEQYF.

This chain links TRBV7-8 with TRBJ2-3; maybe TRBD2 (6 bases). Germline-derived CDR1 and CDR2 are SGHVS and FQNEAQ. The CDR3 extends over 13 amino acids. V was clipped by 0 bases and J by 9 bases, with 10 bases between them. CDR3 loop: CASSLAEGMTQYF. The CDR3 DNA is TGTGCCAGCAGCTTAGCGGAGGGAATGACGCAGTATTTT.

The chain is built from TRBV3-1 and TRBJ1-5, with D unclear. Trimming pared 1 base from V and 5 bases from J, leaving 6 bases between. CDR3 length: 13 amino acids. Germline values: CDR1 LGHDT, CDR2 YNNKEL (reference sequence). DNA of the CDR3: TGTGCCAGCAGCCAAGGCTCCGATCAGCCCCAGCATTTT. Protein sequence: CASSQGSDQPQHF. Combining the CDR3 with reference TRBV3-1 and TRBJ1-5 gives the whole variable domain DTAVSQTPKYLVTQMGNDKSIKCEQNLGHDTMYWYKQDSKKFLKIMFSYNNKELIINETVPNRFSPKSPDKAHLNLHINSLELGDSAVYFCASSQGSDQPQHFGDGTRLSIL.

This chain connects TRBV7-2 to TRBJ2-7; 8 bases align to TRBD1. The CDR3 length is 15 residues. Trimming removed 4 bases from V and 0 bases from J; junction bases left unmatched: 5. Germline V lookup: CDR1 SGHTA, CDR2 FQGNSA. The CDR3 region has the DNA TGTGCCAGCAGCTCAACAGGGGGGAGCTCCTACGAGCAGTACTTC. Its translation: CASSSTGGSSYEQYF. The full variable domain, its missing parts supplied by reference TRBV7-2 and TRBJ2-7, is GAGVSQSPSNKVTEKGKDVELRCDPISGHTALYWYRQSLGQGLEFLIYFQGNSAPDKSGLPSDRFSAERTGGSVSTLTIQRTQQEDSAVYLCASSSTGGSSYEQYFGPGTRLTVT.

This clonotype was observed a handful of times. V is TRBV7-2 and J is TRBJ1-4; no clear D gene. Germline CDR1 SGHTA, CDR2 FQGNSA. The CDR3 extends over 13 amino acids. Trimming pared 5 bases from V and 0 bases from J, leaving 4 bases between. The CDR3, as DNA: TGTGCCAGCAGCAAGACAACTAATGAAAAACTGTTTTTT. Amino acid sequence: CASSKTTNEKLFF.

In this sample, this clonotype turned up a few times. The gene calls are TRBV20-1 and TRBJ2-1; D may match TRBD1 or TRBD2 (5 bases each). With 1 base removed from V and 8 bases from J, the gap between germline ends came to 6 bases. Germline CDR1 DFQATT, CDR2 SNEGSKA (reference sequence). CDR3 length equals 11 residues. The CDR3: CSARVGDEQFF. Written as DNA, the CDR3 is TGCAGTGCTAGAGTGGGGGATGAGCAGTTCTTC.

In this sample, this clonotype turned up a few times. The chain uses TRBV6-4 and TRBJ1-5, with 9 positions matching TRBD1. The CDR3 is 15 amino acids. CDR1 and CDR2 from the germline V gene are MRHNA and SNTAGT. After removal of 3 bases from V and 5 bases from J, the junction contained 5 bases not matched to a gene. CDR3 DNA sequence: TGTGCCAGCAGTGAGCCTGACAGGGGGGATCAGCCCCAGCATTTT. As protein: CASSEPDRGDQPQHF.

V is TRBV14 and J is TRBJ1-3; 11 positions match TRBD1. Germline V lookup: CDR1 SGHDN, CDR2 FVKESK. This CDR3 is built from 14 residues. V lost 6 bases, J lost 10 bases, and 8 bases stayed unmatched. This chain's CDR3 is CASRPTGTGGTIYF. The DNA for the CDR3 is TGTGCCAGCAGACCGACCGGGACAGGGGGGACCATATATTTT.

In this sample, this clonotype turned up a few times. The J gene is TRBJ2-6, the V gene TRBV6-1; D is unresolved. V was shortened by 6 bases and J by 4 bases, with 13 bases between the two germline ends. The CDR3 totals 15 residues. Germline CDR1 is MNHNS and CDR2 is SASEGT. The CDR3 sequence: CASSWAGPGANVLTF. The CDR3 DNA reads TGTGCCAGCAGCTGGGCTGGCCCGGGGGCCAACGTCCTGACTTTC.

This clonotype was counted a single time. The chain joins TRBV7-3 to TRBJ1-1, with a weak D call TRBD1 (5 bases). The germline gives CDR1 SGHTA, CDR2 FQGTGA. The CDR3 runs to 17 residues. The germline V and J ends were trimmed by 5 bases and 6 bases, with 25 bases remaining between them. The CDR3 sequence is CASSPQDAGVRGAEAFF. The CDR3 DNA reads TGTGCCAGCAGCCCACAAGATGCGGGGGTGCGAGGCGCTGAAGCTTTCTTT.

The rearrangement links TRBV2 to TRBJ2-5; D call uncertain. CDR3 length equals 13 residues. Trimming took 7 bases from V and 2 from J, leaving 11 bases between them. Germline lookup yields CDR1 SNHLY and CDR2 FYNNEI. In nucleotides, the CDR3 is TGTGCCAGCACCTATATACTGCAAGAGACCCAGTACTTC. Its translation: CASTYILQETQYF.